What follows are 29 T cell receptor beta chains derived from one specimen sequenced in a study of T-cell reconstitution after alpha-beta-depleted transplantation in children. Preparing the TCRbeta library involved the use of unique molecular identifiers. Each CDR3 protein is one row after TCRdb ran MiXCR on the PCR reads. The sample consists of about 90,000 distinct CDR3 sequences, roughly 7.7% of them appearing once. Material: PBMCs from the stem cell graft donor, obtained from the stem cell graft. The receptors come from a human donor who donated a stem cell graft to a child with congenital amegakaryocytic thrombocytopenia.

This clonotype came up many times. This chain uses TRBV11-2 with TRBJ2-3; 11 bases agree with TRBD2. Trimming took 5 bases from V and 7 from J; bases not matched to a gene: 17. The CDR3 runs to 18 residues. Germline V CDR1 and CDR2: SGHAT, FQNNGV. The CDR3 region is CASSRGQSGTSGSNTQYF. The CDR3 DNA sequence: TGTGCCAGCAGCAGAGGACAGTCCGGGACTAGCGGATCAAATACGCAGTATTTT.

This clonotype occurred many times. The V call is TRBV12-3 or TRBV12-4, the J call TRBJ1-5; 7 positions agree with TRBD1. There are 14 residues in the CDR3. J gave up 5 bases and V 8 bases, and 9 bases lay outside the gene matches. CDR3: CASGWGRGDQPQHF. The CDR3 bases are TGTGCCAGCGGCTGGGGCAGGGGGGATCAGCCCCAGCATTTT.

This clonotype was picked up a small number of times. This may come from a read error, since a much larger clone is one base off. The V gene is TRBV10-3, the J gene TRBJ2-6, with a tentative D call TRBD1 (5 bases). The CDR3 runs to 15 residues. The germline V gene has CDR1 ENHRY and CDR2 SYGVKD. This CDR3 reads CAISDGDSGANGLTF. CDR3 nucleotide sequence: TGTGCCATCAGTGACGGAGACTCTGGGGCCAACGGCCTGACTTTC.

This clonotype appeared many times. The genes are TRBV6-1 and TRBJ1-1; 9 positions agree with TRBD1. The J segment lost 6 bases and the V segment lost 6 bases, leaving 8 bases of the junction unmatched. Germline values: CDR1 MNHNS, CDR2 SASEGT. The CDR3 is 14 amino acids. CDR3 sequence: CASREQGARPEAFF. CDR3 DNA: TGTGCCAGCAGGGAACAGGGGGCGAGGCCTGAAGCTTTCTTT.

The sample holds many counts of this clonotype. The chain employs TRBV7-8 and TRBJ1-1; the D is unclear. Germline lookup yields CDR1 SGHVS and CDR2 FQNEAQ. The CDR3 runs to 12 residues. V was pared by 0 bases and J by 6 bases, with 5 bases between. The CDR3 here is CASSLASSEAFF. CDR3 sequence (DNA): TGTGCCAGCAGCTTAGCGTCCTCTGAAGCTTTCTTT.

This clonotype has a count of ten or more. The gene calls are TRBV20-1 and TRBJ2-7, with D tentatively TRBD1 (6 bases). The CDR3 totals 12 residues. V gave up 4 bases and J gave up 5 bases, with 12 bases separating them. Germline CDR1 reads DFQATT; CDR2 reads SNEGSKA (reference sequence). The CDR3 nucleotides are TGCAGTGCTAATGGGGGCGCGAACGAGCAGTACTTC. Residues: CSANGGANEQYF.

This clonotype was seen ten or more times. The chain couples TRBV7-2 to TRBJ1-5; D unclear. Germline V gives CDR1 SGHTA, CDR2 FQGNSA. Trimming took 2 bases from V and 3 from J, leaving 5 bases between them. The CDR3 consists of 13 residues. CDR3 coding DNA: TGTGCCAGCAGCTTAAACTACAATCAGCCCCAGCATTTT. The encoded protein is CASSLNYNQPQHF.

This clonotype has ten or more counts. This chain connects TRBV3-1 to TRBJ2-1; weak D call: TRBD1 (5 bases). Trimming took off 5 bases at V and 8 bases at J, with 16 bases between the two ends. Germline assignment: CDR1 LGHDT and CDR2 YNNKEL (reference sequence). This CDR3 contains 14 residues. The CDR3 DNA is TGTGCCAGCAGCGACACCTCAGGGTCCCATGAGCAGTTCTTC. Amino acid sequence: CASSDTSGSHEQFF.

In this sample, this clonotype turned up many times. The chain couples TRBV5-6 to TRBJ2-5, with TRBD1 matching over 10 bases. The germline gives CDR1 SGHDT, CDR2 YYEEEE. The length of the CDR3 is 16 residues. The V and J ends lost 4 bases and 5 bases, in that order; junction bases with no gene match: 11. The CDR3 here is CASSHNGDRGGETQYF. The CDR3 DNA reads TGTGCCAGCAGCCATAACGGGGACAGGGGTGGGGAGACCCAGTACTTC.

Many counts were recorded for this clonotype. CDR3 bases: TGTGCCAGCCACACGGGTAATCAGCCCCAGCATTTT. Translation gives CASHTGNQPQHF. The genes are TRBV6-5 and TRBJ1-5; D unclear. The CDR3 spans 12 residues. The germline V gene encodes CDR1 MNHEY and CDR2 SVGAGI. Deletions cut 8 bases from V and 4 bases from J, with 9 bases between.

This clonotype was counted once. A read error is possible here, since a much larger clone lies one base away. The chain is built from TRBV20-1 and TRBJ2-2; 12 nucleotides align to TRBD2. This CDR3 has 17 amino acids. Germline V gene sequence: CDR1 DFQATT, CDR2 SNEGSKA (reference sequence). In DNA, the CDR3 is TGCAGTGCGCTAGCGGGGGGGTCGCGGTATGGCACCCGGGAGCTGTTTTTT. Protein: CSALAGGSRYGTRELFF.

This clonotype was picked up many times. V and J are TRBV5-5 and TRBJ2-5; D is uncertain. CDR1 is SGHKS and CDR2 is YYEKEE in the germline V gene (reference sequence). The germline V and J ends were trimmed by 4 bases and 1 base, with 11 bases remaining between them. The CDR3 extends over 14 amino acids. The CDR3 region has the DNA TGTGCCAGCAGCGTTAGGGTAATCCAAGAGACCCAGTACTTC. This encodes CASSVRVIQETQYF. Based on the CDR3 plus reference TRBV5-5 and TRBJ2-5, the full variable domain is DAGVTQSPTHLIKTRGQQVTLRCSPISGHKSVSWYQQVLGQGPQFIFQYYEKEERGRGNFPDRFSARQFPNYSSELNVNALLLGDSALYLCASSVRVIQETQYFGPGTRLLVL.

Comments on this clonotype: The junction differs from germline at one of its ends, possibly a read error. The chain links TRBV12-3 or TRBV12-4 to TRBJ1-4, with TRBD1 matching 9 bases. This CDR3 is built from 18 residues. CDR3 nucleotides: TGTGCCAGCAGTCACCGGCTAGACGGACAGGGGCATCATGACAAACTGTTTTTT. This encodes CASSHRLDGQGHHDKLFF.

This clonotype has ten or more counts. The chain has TRBV20-1 and TRBJ1-5; 8 positions match TRBD1. CDR1 is DFQATT and CDR2 is SNEGSKA in the germline V gene (reference sequence). The ends lost 3 bases at V and 6 bases at J; junction bases unmatched: 10. The CDR3 length is 15 residues. CDR3 residues: CSARDRADLGQPQHF. The CDR3 DNA reads as TGCAGTGCTAGGGACAGGGCCGATTTGGGTCAGCCCCAGCATTTT.

This clonotype was counted at least ten times. J is TRBJ1-5 and V is TRBV30; TRBD1 aligns across 8 bases. Germline V CDR1 and CDR2: GTSNPN, SVGIG (reference sequence). The ends lost 5 bases at V and 4 bases at J; junction bases unmatched: 4. The CDR3 covers 13 residues. The CDR3 here is CAWDRGGNQPQHF. As DNA, the CDR3 is TGTGCCTGGGACAGGGGCGGGAATCAGCCCCAGCATTTT.

This clonotype was counted at least ten times. The chain links TRBV15 to TRBJ1-5; 8 bases fit TRBD1. This CDR3 region has 13 residues. V shed 6 bases and J 4 bases; nucleotides not matched to a gene: 2. From germline, CDR1 is LNHNV and CDR2 YYDKDF (reference sequence). CDR3 sequence reads: CATSRDRNQPQHF. The DNA of the CDR3 is TGTGCCACCAGTAGGGACAGGAATCAGCCCCAGCATTTT.

This clonotype was seen repeatedly, ten times or more. This chain connects TRBV5-1 to TRBJ1-1, with 8 positions matching TRBD1. The CDR3 contains 16 residues. Germline V CDR1 and CDR2: SGHRS, YFSETQ. The ends lost 3 bases at V and 4 bases at J; junction bases unmatched: 11. In DNA, the CDR3 is TGCGCCAGCAGCTCCCTTACAGGGGGGGGAGCCACTGAAGCTTTCTTT. Residues: CASSSLTGGGATEAFF.

In its sample, this clonotype was seen many times. V and J are TRBV7-9 and TRBJ1-5, with D possibly being TRBD1 (5 bases). Germline V CDR1 and CDR2: SEHNR, FQNEAQ (reference sequence). The CDR3 runs 16 residues. Trimming stripped 3 bases from V and 2 bases from J, with 14 bases between. Here the CDR3 DNA reads TGTGCCAGCAGCTTTTGGGGGATTGGAGGCAATCAGCCCCAGCATTTT. This encodes CASSFWGIGGNQPQHF.

This clonotype has at least ten counts. The CDR3 loop is CAWKAPQGSLFGGPLHF. The CDR3 DNA is TGTGCCTGGAAAGCCCCCCAGGGCTCACTCTTTGGTGGACCCCTCCACTTT. The chain employs TRBV30 and TRBJ1-6, with D perhaps TRBD1 (5 bases). With 4 bases removed from V and 12 bases from J, the gap between germline ends came to 28 bases. The CDR3 contains 17 residues. The germline V gene encodes CDR1 GTSNPN and CDR2 SVGIG (reference sequence).

This clonotype showed up many times. This sequence joins TRBV5-1 and TRBJ2-1; weak D call: TRBD1 (5 bases). Germline values: CDR1 SGHRS, CDR2 YFSETQ. The CDR3 runs to 13 residues. Trimming cost V 4 bases and J 6 bases, with 11 bases left between them. DNA for the CDR3: TGCGCCAGCAGCCTGGACATTCCCAATGAGCAGTTCTTC. Residues: CASSLDIPNEQFF.

This clonotype has at least ten counts. This chain uses TRBV5-6 with TRBJ2-7; D uncertain. The V end was cut by 0 bases, the J end by 4 bases, with 8 bases between. CDR1 and CDR2 from the germline V gene are SGHDT and YYEEEE. The CDR3 spans 13 residues. In DNA, the CDR3 is TGTGCCAGCAGCTTGGGTACACTTTACGAGCAGTACTTC. Amino acid sequence: CASSLGTLYEQYF.

This clonotype has at least ten counts. The chain joins TRBV29-1 to TRBJ2-1; 13 nucleotides align to TRBD2. The CDR3 spans 16 residues. The germline V gene has CDR1 SQVTM and CDR2 ANQGSEA. After removal of 4 bases from V and 3 bases from J, the junction contained 6 bases not matched to a gene. The CDR3 DNA reads TGCAGCGTTGCCGGGACTAGCGGGATCTACTACAATGAGCAGTTCTTC. Protein: CSVAGTSGIYYNEQFF.

The chain carries TRBV5-1 and TRBJ2-7; the D gene is possibly TRBD1 (5 bases). Germline V gene data show CDR1 as SGHRS and CDR2 as YFSETQ. The CDR3 covers 12 residues. V was pared by 4 bases and J by 2 bases, with 7 bases between. CDR3 nucleotide sequence: TGCGCCAGCAGCCTGGACACCTACGAGCAGTACTTC. This sequence encodes CASSLDTYEQYF.

This clonotype was observed at least ten times. This chain joins TRBV5-6 and TRBJ2-7, with D uncertain. Trimming shortened V by 0 bases and J by 5 bases, and 6 bases separated the two germline ends. CDR1 and CDR2 (germline): SGHDT, YYEEEE. The CDR3 spans 12 residues. The CDR3: CASSLVPHEQYF. CDR3 DNA: TGTGCCAGCAGCTTGGTACCCCACGAGCAGTACTTC.

This chain joins TRBV6-2 or TRBV6-3 and TRBJ1-2; D is undetermined. The germline V gene has CDR1 MNHEY and CDR2 SVGEGT. Trimming cost V 0 bases and J 5 bases, with 10 bases left between them. The CDR3 contains 14 residues. DNA of the CDR3: TGTGCCAGCAGTTACTCACCCGGACTATATGGCTACACCTTC. The encoded protein is CASSYSPGLYGYTF.

This clonotype was observed at least ten times. The V gene is TRBV19, the J gene TRBJ1-4; 7 bases agree with TRBD1. CDR3 length: 16 residues. V shed 8 bases, J shed 0 bases, and the junction held 9 bases outside the gene matches. Germline lookup yields CDR1 LNHDA and CDR2 SQIVND (reference sequence). The CDR3 DNA follows: TGTGCCAGTGGAACAGGGGTCCCCCCAACTAATGAAAAACTGTTTTTT. This gives the protein CASGTGVPPTNEKLFF.

This clonotype was picked up many times. V gene TRBV5-1 combines with J gene TRBJ2-5, with D perhaps TRBD2 (6 bases). This CDR3 region has 17 residues. The V and J ends lost 4 bases and 4 bases respectively, with 23 bases between them. Germline CDR1 SGHRS, CDR2 YFSETQ. This chain's CDR3 is CASSVNGGGPMGETQYF. In DNA form, the CDR3 reads TGCGCCAGCAGCGTCAACGGGGGAGGTCCGATGGGAGAGACCCAGTACTTC.

J is TRBJ1-1 and V is TRBV5-6, with a possible D match to TRBD1 (5 bases). From germline, CDR1 is SGHDT and CDR2 YYEEEE. Trimming stripped 5 bases from V and 5 bases from J, with 16 bases between. This CDR3 has 14 residues. The DNA of the CDR3 is TGTGCCAGCAGGCAGGAGAACCGGGGGACTGAAGCTTTCTTT. Protein sequence: CASRQENRGTEAFF.

This clonotype was seen ten or more times. The chain joins TRBV5-5 to TRBJ2-3; 7 bases match TRBD2. With 4 bases clipped from V and 2 bases from J, the junction kept 10 bases outside the gene matches. CDR3 length equals 16 residues. From germline, CDR1 is SGHKS and CDR2 YYEKEE (reference sequence). As DNA, the CDR3 is TGTGCCAGCAGCCGGCGACTAGCAGCTAACACAGATACGCAGTATTTT. The encoded protein is CASSRRLAANTDTQYF.